This T cell receptor (beta chain) was identified during a study of cytomegalovirus exposure and HLA in healthy donors. Regarding the study as a whole: Among TCR sequences, most were rare, though some public TCRs appeared in many donors. Researchers counted around 180 TCR beta chains as cytomegalovirus-associated. Some V segments (TRBV6-2 and TRBV6-3 among them) were excluded as indistinguishable.

The CDR3 runs to 17 residues. J was trimmed by 6 bases and V by 0 bases; bases with no gene match: 12. Germline CDR1 is SGDLS and CDR2 is YYNGEE. This clone occurred once. What it recognizes is unknown. PCR was performed using 60 Vbeta and 13 Jbeta primers. Assay: immunoSEQ multiplex PCR; the TCRdb copy retains only in-frame clones and omits some. The sample has fewer than 200,000 clones; 80% are singletons. Donors were ostensibly healthy at sampling, although undocumented immune exposures were probable. The material sequenced was PBMCs. The chain employs TRBV9 and TRBJ2-3, with 8 bases fitting TRBD1. This TCR derives from a young man in good health and CMV-seronegative. CDR3 residues: CASSVGDRRPKWDTQYF. For the CDR3, the DNA is TGTGCCAGCAGCGTAGGGGACAGGAGGCCAAAGTGGGATACGCAGTATTTT.